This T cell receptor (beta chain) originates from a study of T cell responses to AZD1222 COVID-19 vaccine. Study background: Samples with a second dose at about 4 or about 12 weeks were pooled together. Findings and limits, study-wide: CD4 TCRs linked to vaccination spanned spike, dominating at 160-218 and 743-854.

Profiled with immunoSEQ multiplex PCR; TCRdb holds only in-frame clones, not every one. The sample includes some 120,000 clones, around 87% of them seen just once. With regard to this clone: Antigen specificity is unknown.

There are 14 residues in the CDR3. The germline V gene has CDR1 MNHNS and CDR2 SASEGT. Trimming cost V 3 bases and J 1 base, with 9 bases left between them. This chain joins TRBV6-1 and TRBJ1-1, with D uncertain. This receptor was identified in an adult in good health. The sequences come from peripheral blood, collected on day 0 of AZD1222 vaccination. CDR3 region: CASSEGRWNTEAFF. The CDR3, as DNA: TGTGCCAGCAGTGAGGGCAGATGGAACACTGAAGCTTTCTTT.